This record looks at one TCR beta chain sequence and its context. What it recognizes is unknown. This PCR relied on a set of 60 Vbeta primers and 13 Jbeta primers. TCRdb's copy holds only in-frame clones and misses some; the assay was immunoSEQ multiplex PCR. The sample carries 140,000 to 150,000 clones, roughly three quarters recorded once. These data are taken from a study of cytomegalovirus exposure and HLA in healthy donors. Looking at the study overall: Genotyping of roughly 400 donors showed that roughly 80% belonged to the Caucasian-associated ancestry cluster.

Overall study findings and caveats: In a later analysis, a missense DCLRE1C variant was linked to TCR beta V- and J-gene trimming. Fewer N-insertions (relative to the approximately 700-donor mean) were reportedly seen in an Asian-associated ancestry cluster in a later analysis.

The sequenced material came from PBMCs. The receptor's source is a man in his fifties or sixties in good health and CMV-seronegative.

The chain's CDR3 is CASSRSTSGRYEQYF. DNA for the CDR3: TGTGCCAGCAGCCGCTCGACTAGCGGGAGATACGAGCAGTACTTC. The genes are TRBV5-8 and TRBJ2-7, with 12 bases matching TRBD2. V lost 4 bases to trimming and J lost 4 bases; unmatched junction nucleotides: 6. This CDR3 region has 15 residues. Germline V gene data show CDR1 as SGHTS and CDR2 as YDEGEE.